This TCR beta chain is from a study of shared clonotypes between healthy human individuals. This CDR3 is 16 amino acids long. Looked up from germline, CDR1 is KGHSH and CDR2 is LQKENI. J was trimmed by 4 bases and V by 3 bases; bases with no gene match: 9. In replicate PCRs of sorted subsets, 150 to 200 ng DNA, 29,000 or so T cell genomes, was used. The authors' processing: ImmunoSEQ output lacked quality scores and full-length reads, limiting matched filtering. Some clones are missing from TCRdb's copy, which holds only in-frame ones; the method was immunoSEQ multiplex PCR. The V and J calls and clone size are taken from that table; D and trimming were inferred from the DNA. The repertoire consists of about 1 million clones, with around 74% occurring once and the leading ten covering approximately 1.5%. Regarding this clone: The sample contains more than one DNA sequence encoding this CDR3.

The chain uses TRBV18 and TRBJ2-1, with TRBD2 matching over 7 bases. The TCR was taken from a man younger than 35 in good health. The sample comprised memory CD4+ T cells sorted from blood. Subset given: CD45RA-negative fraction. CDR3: CASSPRLAGGYNEQFF. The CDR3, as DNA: TGTGCCAGCTCACCGAGACTAGCCGGGGGATACAATGAGCAGTTCTTC.